These T cell receptor beta chains were read from a single sample in a study of CD8 T cell repertoires and HIV-1 epitope variants. Clones were sequenced by immunoSEQ multiplex PCR, and TCRdb holds only the in-frame ones, with some missing. The sample carries roughly 100,000 clones, roughly 81% recorded once. Material: uncultured baseline CD8+ T cells from peripheral blood mononuclear cells (PBMCs). Receptor source: a male donor with HIV. Each CDR3 is given with its conserved first and last residue. The order of the fields is J gene, clone size, D gene, V gene, CDR3 protein, CDR3 DNA. The D gene is left open where the match is weak. Rows give clone size only sometimes, using once, few, many, or a class for an expanded clone.

>TRBJ2-2|.|.|TRBV28
CASSLASANTGELFF
TGTGCCAGCAGTTTAGCAAGTGCGAACACCGGGGAGCTGTTTTTT
>TRBJ1-1|few|TRBD1|TRBV5-1
CASSWGQEAFF
TGCGCCAGCAGCTGGGGACAGGAAGCTTTCTTT
>TRBJ2-5|.|.|TRBV7-2
CASSLELGTPAGETQYF
TGTGCCAGCAGCTTAGAATTGGGTACTCCGGCGGGGGAGACCCAGTACTTC
>TRBJ2-1|.|.|TRBV19
CASRGDRGAGVMGNEQFF
TGTGCCAGTAGAGGGGACAGAGGAGCGGGAGTGATGGGCAATGAGCAGTTCTTC
>TRBJ2-6|.|TRBD1|TRBV5-5
CASSSTGGGTGANVLTF
TGTGCCAGCAGCTCCACAGGGGGCGGAACTGGGGCCAACGTCCTGACTTTC
>TRBJ2-1|.|TRBD2|TRBV6-5
CASKGTSGIGEQFF
TGTGCCAGCAAGGGGACTAGCGGGATCGGTGAGCAGTTCTTC
>TRBJ2-6|.|TRBD2|TRBV7-2
CASSPWTSGRLGGANVLTF
TGTGCCAGCAGCCCGTGGACTAGCGGGAGGCTCGGTGGGGCCAACGTCCTGACTTTC
>TRBJ2-3|.|TRBD2|TRBV7-2
CASSLGRGGDTDTQYF
TGTGCCAGCAGCTTAGGAAGGGGAGGGGACACAGATACGCAGTATTTT
>TRBJ2-5|.|.|TRBV9
CASSVDGRGREETQYF
TGTGCCAGCAGCGTAGACGGCAGGGGAAGGGAAGAGACCCAGTACTTC
>TRBJ2-5|.|TRBD2|TRBV7-3
CASSSPGGPRGETQYF
TGTGCCAGCAGCTCTCCGGGGGGGCCGAGAGGCGAGACCCAGTACTTC
>TRBJ2-5|.|TRBD2|TRBV29-1
CSVEITSGGKTQYF
TGCAGCGTTGAAATTACTAGCGGGGGAAAGACCCAGTACTTC
>TRBJ1-2|.|.|TRBV19
CASRHSAGDVGYTF
TGTGCCAGTAGACACTCAGCGGGGGATGTTGGCTACACCTTC
>TRBJ1-1|.|.|TRBV5-4
CASSLLMGGAEAFF
TGTGCCAGCAGCTTGCTAATGGGGGGAGCTGAAGCTTTCTTT
>TRBJ1-2|.|.|TRBV6-1
CASISPLGGYGYTF
TGTGCCAGCATCTCACCCCTTGGTGGCTATGGCTACACCTTC
>TRBJ1-6|few|TRBD1|TRBV7-2
CASSPTPPLGTGINSPLHF
TGTGCCAGCAGCCCGACCCCCCCACTCGGGACAGGGATTAATTCACCCCTCCACTTT
>TRBJ2-7|.|.|TRBV6-5
CASKRGKRSYEQYF
TGTGCCAGCAAGAGAGGGAAGAGGTCCTACGAGCAGTACTTC
>TRBJ2-7|.|.|TRBV18
CASSQGDEQYF
TGTGCCAGCTCACAAGGGGACGAGCAGTACTTC
>TRBJ2-7|.|.|TRBV19
CASSMSPAVLEQYF
TGTGCCAGTAGTATGAGCCCGGCTGTCCTAGAGCAGTACTTC
>TRBJ2-7|once|.|TRBV7-2
CASSLYYEQYF
TGTGCCAGCAGCCTTTACTACGAGCAGTACTTC